The 23 T cell receptor beta chains given below trace back to one sample, sequenced in a study of cytomegalovirus exposure and HLA in healthy donors. A multiplex PCR was run with 60 Vbeta primers and 13 Jbeta primers. The data were produced by immunoSEQ multiplex PCR, yet TCRdb's version contains in-frame clones alone and is incomplete. Here the sample spans around 180,000 clones, around 77% being singletons. The source material was PBMCs. The receptors here all came from a man aged 55 to 69 in good health and CMV-seronegative.

V gene TRBV2 combines with J gene TRBJ1-6; no clear D gene. This CDR3 has 15 amino acids. V lost 7 bases to trimming and J lost 6 bases, with 16 bases between them. Germline V gives CDR1 SNHLY, CDR2 FYNNEI. DNA of the CDR3: TGTGCCAGCACCCTCAACCAGGTCATTAATTCACCCCTCCACTTT. It codes for CASTLNQVINSPLHF.

The chain couples TRBV6-4 to TRBJ2-3; 7 bases map to TRBD1. Losses at the gene ends were 0 bases for V and 2 bases for J; bases not matched to a gene: 17. The CDR3 is 20 amino acids. Germline V CDR1 and CDR2: MRHNA, SNTAGT. CDR3 in DNA: TGTGCCAGCAGTGACTCTAATCCTGGGCAGGGGGTGTTAGACACAGATACGCAGTATTTT. Encoded protein: CASSDSNPGQGVLDTDTQYF.

The chain joins TRBV7-2 to TRBJ2-5, with a possible D match to TRBD2 (8 bases). The CDR3 is 17 residues long. CDR1 and CDR2 (germline): SGHTA, FQGNSA. The V end was cut by 5 bases, the J end by 0 bases, with 19 bases between. CDR3 coding DNA: TGTGCCAGCAGCCACGGGGGGGACAGTACCTACCAAGAGACCCAGTACTTC. This codes for CASSHGGDSTYQETQYF.

The chain uses TRBV2 and TRBJ1-5, with 9 positions matching TRBD1. CDR1 and CDR2 from the germline V gene are SNHLY and FYNNEI. The CDR3 has 13 residues. V lost 2 bases and J lost 14; bases outside the gene matches: 7. The CDR3 loop reads CASSERDRATEHF. As DNA, the CDR3 is TGTGCCAGCAGTGAAAGGGACAGGGCAACAGAGCATTTT.

The chain uses TRBV11-2 and TRBJ2-1; D perhaps matches TRBD1 (5 bases). The V gene's germline CDR1 is SGHAT and CDR2 FQNNGV. V was cut by 5 bases and J by 4 bases, with 12 bases left in between. CDR3 length equals 14 residues. The CDR3 reads CASSPLKGYNEQFF. Written as DNA, the CDR3 is TGTGCCAGCAGCCCCCTAAAGGGGTACAATGAGCAGTTCTTC. Full variable domain (missing parts from reference TRBV11-2 and TRBJ2-1): EAGVAQSPRYKIIEKRQSVAFWCNPISGHATLYWYQQILGQGPKLLIQFQNNGVVDDSQLPKDRFSAERLKGVDSTLKIQPAKLEDSAVYLCASSPLKGYNEQFFGPGTRLTVL.

For this clone: The sample holds other DNA sequences that translate to the same CDR3. The rearrangement joins TRBV6-1 to TRBJ1-2, with D possibly matching TRBD1 (5 bases). CDR1 MNHNS and CDR2 SASEGT come from the germline V gene. V was clipped by 0 bases and J by 4 bases, with 15 bases between them. This CDR3 region has 16 residues. This CDR3 reads CASSEASGQGGYGYTF. The CDR3 DNA follows: TGTGCCAGCAGTGAAGCGTCGGGCCAGGGTGGCTATGGCTACACCTTC.

This rearrangement joins TRBV9 to TRBJ1-3; D perhaps matches TRBD1 (5 bases). CDR1 is SGDLS and CDR2 is YYNGEE in the germline V gene. V lost 1 base, J lost 3 bases, and 11 bases lay in between. The CDR3 has 15 residues. CDR3 coding DNA: TGTGCCAGCAGCGTACAGGGCAGTGATGGAAACACCATATATTTT. Protein: CASSVQGSDGNTIYF.

This clone has a single count. The rearrangement uses TRBV5-4 and TRBJ2-1; 8 bases are a match to TRBD2. The V segment lost 5 bases and the J segment 6 bases; nucleotides outside the gene matches: 4. The CDR3 has 13 amino acids. Germline V gives CDR1 SGHNT, CDR2 YYREEE (reference sequence). As DNA, the CDR3 is TGTGCCAGCAGTCCGGGACTAGTCAATGAGCAGTTCTTC. This codes for CASSPGLVNEQFF.

This clone was seen only a few times. The chain recombines TRBV4-3 with TRBJ2-7, with D perhaps matching TRBD2 (5 bases). The CDR3 has 16 residues. Germline loops: CDR1 LGHNA, CDR2 YSLEER. Between the trimmed V and J ends, which lost 3 bases and 6 bases, there was a span of 21 bases. The CDR3 DNA reads as TGCGCCAGCAGCCATCTACTGCGGACTGGGCGGGTCGAGCAGTACTTC. It translates to CASSHLLRTGRVEQYF.

This sequence joins TRBV4-3 and TRBJ1-2, with D possibly being TRBD1 (6 bases). Germline lookup yields CDR1 LGHNA and CDR2 YSLEER. Trimming removed 0 bases from V and 2 bases from J, with 7 bases in between. The CDR3 consists of 14 residues. CDR3 residues: CASSQDRGNYGYTF. CDR3 bases: TGCGCCAGCAGCCAAGACAGGGGAAACTATGGCTACACCTTC.

The rearrangement links TRBV4-1 to TRBJ2-7; TRBD2 matches at 11 bases. This CDR3 is built from 16 residues. Germline V lookup: CDR1 MGHRA, CDR2 YSYEKL. V was pared by 2 bases and J by 0 bases, with 3 bases of the junction left unmatched. CDR3 protein: CASSQTGTSGSYEQYF. The CDR3, as DNA: TGCGCCAGCAGCCAAACCGGGACTAGCGGCTCCTACGAGCAGTACTTC.

The chain recombines TRBV19 with TRBJ1-3; 7 bases align to TRBD1. Unmatched junction bases numbered 5, after V lost 6 bases and J lost 0 bases. Germline V gene data show CDR1 as LNHDA and CDR2 as SQIVND (reference sequence). The CDR3 has 15 amino acids. As DNA, the CDR3 is TGTGCCAGTAGCCCCAGGGGGACCTCTGGAAACACCATATATTTT. As protein: CASSPRGTSGNTIYF.

This chain links TRBV15 with TRBJ1-2; no definite D call. The CDR3 is 13 residues long. Germline loops: CDR1 LNHNV, CDR2 YYDKDF (reference sequence). Deletions cut 5 bases from V and 5 bases from J, with 12 bases between. The CDR3 DNA reads TGTGCCACCAGCCTAACCGGGAGATATGGCTACACCTTC. This translates into CATSLTGRYGYTF.

V usage is TRBV13 and J usage is TRBJ2-7; 10 bases are a match to TRBD1. The CDR3 loop spans 15 amino acids. The germline V gene encodes CDR1 PRHDT and CDR2 FYEKMQ (reference sequence). With 4 bases clipped from V and 2 bases from J, the junction kept 5 bases outside the gene matches. The CDR3 region is CASSYGTGATYEQYF. The DNA for the CDR3 is TGTGCCAGCAGCTACGGGACAGGGGCGACCTACGAGCAGTACTTC.

V gene TRBV5-4 combines with J gene TRBJ2-3; D perhaps matches TRBD2 (6 bases). V dropped 1 base and J dropped 1 base, with 13 bases sitting between them. This CDR3 has 16 amino acids. In germline, CDR1 is SGHNT, CDR2 YYREEE (reference sequence). This CDR3 is CASSLRGLLGTDTQYF. The CDR3 nucleotides are TGTGCCAGCAGCTTGAGAGGACTATTGGGCACAGATACGCAGTATTTT.

The chain recombines TRBV5-1 with TRBJ2-2; D is perhaps TRBD1 (6 bases). The CDR3 is 16 residues long. The V end was cut by 4 bases, the J end by 3 bases, with 16 bases between. Germline CDR1 SGHRS, CDR2 YFSETQ. As DNA, the CDR3 is TGCGCCAGCAGCCCACTCGGTACAGGGCACACCGGGGAGCTGTTTTTT. Protein: CASSPLGTGHTGELFF.

This chain joins TRBV9 and TRBJ2-7, with D hard to call. The CDR3 has 14 residues. Germline values: CDR1 SGDLS, CDR2 YYNGEE. The V gene lost 0 bases and the J gene lost 0 bases, with 7 bases spanning the gap. The CDR3 is CASSVGLSSYEQYF. The CDR3 bases are TGTGCCAGCAGCGTAGGCTTGAGCTCCTACGAGCAGTACTTC.

The chain employs TRBV10-3 and TRBJ1-1, with 9 bases fitting TRBD1. Per germline, CDR1 ENHRY and CDR2 SYGVKD. This CDR3 has 14 residues. With V trimmed by 5 bases and J by 2 bases, 3 bases remained unmatched. CDR3 coding DNA: TGTGCCATCAGTAGGACAGGGGACAACACTGAAGCTTTCTTT. Translating it yields CAISRTGDNTEAFF.

The rearrangement uses TRBV25-1 and TRBJ1-2, with 8 nucleotides matching TRBD1. The CDR3 contains 14 residues. Per germline, CDR1 MGHDK and CDR2 SYGVNS. With 6 bases clipped from V and 8 bases from J, the junction kept 11 bases outside the gene matches. The DNA of the CDR3 is TGTGCCAGCAGCCAGGACAGGGAGGTTAACGGCTACACCTTC. Protein: CASSQDREVNGYTF.

The chain uses TRBV30 and TRBJ2-5; maybe TRBD1 (7 bases). Trimming removed 3 bases at V and 5 bases at J, with 13 bases between. Germline CDR1 is GTSNPN and CDR2 is SVGIG (reference sequence). This CDR3 has 13 residues. The CDR3 region is CAWRVQGGETQYF. In DNA, the CDR3 is TGTGCCTGGAGGGTTCAGGGGGGTGAGACCCAGTACTTC.

The CDR3 region is CASSSGLAIQFF. The CDR3 bases are TGTGCCAGCAGCTCGGGACTAGCGATACAGTTCTTC. The rearrangement links TRBV7-2 to TRBJ2-1, with 10 nucleotides matching TRBD2. V lost 4 bases and J lost 13; bases outside the gene matches: 4. Germline CDR1 SGHTA, CDR2 FQGNSA. CDR3 length: 12 amino acids.

This rearrangement joins TRBV7-7 to TRBJ2-7, with D unresolved. V was trimmed by 2 bases and J by 1 base, leaving 9 bases between them. The CDR3 spans 14 residues. Germline CDR1 is SSHAT and CDR2 is FNYEAQ (reference sequence). The CDR3 DNA reads TGTGCCAGCAGCTTACATCCAGGTTCCTACGAGCAGTACTTC. Its protein is CASSLHPGSYEQYF.

This clone turned up a few times. The gene calls are TRBV28 and TRBJ2-1, with D hard to call. CDR3 length: 14 amino acids. V dropped 5 bases and J dropped 6 bases, with 14 bases sitting between them. The germline V gene has CDR1 MDHEN and CDR2 SYDVKM. This CDR3 reads CASSDGAVVNEQFF. The CDR3 DNA reads TGTGCCAGCAGTGACGGCGCGGTAGTCAATGAGCAGTTCTTC. The entire variable domain, with the rest obtained from reference TRBV28 and TRBJ2-1, is as follows: DVKVTQSSRYLVKRTGEKVFLECVQDMDHENMFWYRQDPGLGLRLIYFSYDVKMKEKGDIPEGYSVSREKKERFSLILESASTNQTSMYLCASSDGAVVNEQFFGPGTRLTVL.